This is a list of T cell receptor beta chains from one sample in a study of STAT5B mutations in CD4+ large granular lymphocyte leukemia. The table came from immunoSEQ multiplex PCR; TCRdb's copy has only in-frame clones and leaves some out. The table lists 48,000 or so clones, roughly 70% of them singletons, with about 1.5% in the top ten. Sequenced: CD4+ T cells from blood buffy coats. Every receptor here comes from a human donor in good health. Each CDR3 is given with its conserved first and last residue. D genes are given only for firm matches. Only some rows state a clone size, as once, few, many or a class for expanded clones.

CDR3aa: CASSPRALEVGTDTQYF; CDR3nt: TGTGCCAGCTCACCACGGGCTCTAGAGGTCGGCACAGATACGCAGTATTTT; abundance: .; v_gene: TRBV18; d_gene: .; j_gene: TRBJ2-3
CDR3aa: CAISGGQGARGREKLFF; CDR3nt: TGTGCCATCAGTGGAGGACAGGGGGCGAGGGGGCGAGAAAAACTGTTTTTT; abundance: .; v_gene: TRBV10-3; d_gene: TRBD1; j_gene: TRBJ1-4
CDR3aa: CASSPGAASTDTQYF; CDR3nt: TGTGCCAGCAGCCCTGGGGCGGCGAGCACAGATACGCAGTATTTT; abundance: .; v_gene: TRBV6-1; d_gene: .; j_gene: TRBJ2-3
CDR3aa: CASSVDASGGVQFF; CDR3nt: TGTGCCAGCAGCGTAGACGCTAGCGGGGGTGTGCAGTTCTTC; abundance: medium-sized; v_gene: TRBV9; d_gene: TRBD2; j_gene: TRBJ2-1
CDR3aa: CASSYSGGTEAFF; CDR3nt: TGTGCCAGCAGTTATTCGGGGGGCACTGAAGCTTTCTTT; abundance: few; v_gene: TRBV6-6; d_gene: .; j_gene: TRBJ1-1
CDR3aa: CASSLEPGEGQPQHF; CDR3nt: TGCGCCAGCAGCTTGGAACCTGGGGAAGGTCAGCCCCAGCATTTT; abundance: .; v_gene: TRBV5-1; d_gene: .; j_gene: TRBJ1-5
CDR3aa: CASSLVSGALNTEAFF; CDR3nt: TGTGCCAGCAGCTTAGTCTCAGGGGCTTTGAACACTGAAGCTTTCTTT; abundance: .; v_gene: TRBV7-2; d_gene: .; j_gene: TRBJ1-1
CDR3aa: CASSFTNPPYEQYF; CDR3nt: TGTGCCAGCAGTTTCACTAATCCGCCCTACGAGCAGTACTTC; abundance: .; v_gene: TRBV28; d_gene: .; j_gene: TRBJ2-7
CDR3aa: CASSRLPTSLNNEQFF; CDR3nt: TGTGCCAGCAGCCGGCTACCTACCAGTTTAAACAATGAGCAGTTCTTC; abundance: .; v_gene: TRBV7-8; d_gene: .; j_gene: TRBJ2-1
CDR3aa: CASSLDYTGELFF; CDR3nt: TGTGCCAGCAGCCTGGACTACACCGGGGAGCTGTTTTTT; abundance: .; v_gene: TRBV2; d_gene: .; j_gene: TRBJ2-2
CDR3aa: CASSLADYGYTF; CDR3nt: TGCGCCAGCAGCTTGGCGGACTATGGCTACACCTTC; abundance: .; v_gene: TRBV5-1; d_gene: .; j_gene: TRBJ1-2
CDR3aa: CASSGPSTEGNTIYF; CDR3nt: TGTGCCAGCAGTGGACCGTCAACGGAAGGAAACACCATATATTTT; abundance: few; v_gene: TRBV6-4; d_gene: .; j_gene: TRBJ1-3
CDR3aa: CAISAMGDAGELFF; CDR3nt: TGTGCCATCAGTGCAATGGGGGACGCCGGGGAGCTGTTTTTT; abundance: few; v_gene: TRBV10-3; d_gene: .; j_gene: TRBJ2-2
CDR3aa: CASSQGEGTGLSPLHF; CDR3nt: TGCGCCAGCAGCCAAGGGGAAGGGACAGGACTATCACCCCTCCACTTT; abundance: .; v_gene: TRBV4-1; d_gene: TRBD1; j_gene: TRBJ1-6
CDR3aa: CSVEKTEGRYGYTF; CDR3nt: TGCAGCGTTGAAAAGACGGAGGGTCGGTATGGCTACACCTTC; abundance: once; v_gene: TRBV29-1; d_gene: .; j_gene: TRBJ1-2
CDR3aa: CASSQEYRQKGIAFF; CDR3nt: TGTGCCAGCAGCCAAGAGTACAGGCAGAAAGGGATAGCTTTCTTT; abundance: .; v_gene: TRBV4-2; d_gene: .; j_gene: TRBJ1-1
CDR3aa: CASSFLSASKTQYF; CDR3nt: TGTGCCAGCAGCTTTCTTAGCGCCTCTAAGACCCAGTACTTC; abundance: .; v_gene: TRBV7-8; d_gene: .; j_gene: TRBJ2-5
CDR3aa: CASSFTRADQPQHF; CDR3nt: TGCGCCAGCAGCTTCACAAGGGCCGATCAGCCCCAGCATTTT; abundance: .; v_gene: TRBV5-1; d_gene: .; j_gene: TRBJ1-5
CDR3aa: CASSLSGVPYEQYF; CDR3nt: TGTGCCAGCAGCTTAAGCGGGGTACCCTACGAGCAGTACTTC; abundance: .; v_gene: TRBV5-6; d_gene: TRBD2; j_gene: TRBJ2-7
CDR3aa: CAWSERDQPQHF; CDR3nt: TGTGCCTGGAGTGAGCGAGATCAGCCCCAGCATTTT; abundance: few; v_gene: TRBV30; d_gene: .; j_gene: TRBJ1-5
CDR3aa: CASTTGRGGATYNEQFF; CDR3nt: TGTGCCAGTACCACGGGTAGGGGGGGGGCCACCTACAATGAGCAGTTCTTC; abundance: .; v_gene: TRBV19; d_gene: .; j_gene: TRBJ2-1
CDR3aa: CASSPQIAGLYNEQFF; CDR3nt: TGTGCCAGCAGCCCTCAAATAGCGGGACTTTACAATGAGCAGTTCTTC; abundance: .; v_gene: TRBV7-2; d_gene: TRBD2; j_gene: TRBJ2-1
CDR3aa: CASSPGLAGGKETQYF; CDR3nt: TGTGCCAGCAGTCCAGGACTAGCGGGGGGCAAAGAGACCCAGTACTTC; abundance: .; v_gene: TRBV2; d_gene: TRBD2; j_gene: TRBJ2-5
CDR3aa: CASGGAGANVLTF; CDR3nt: TGTGCCAGCGGGGGGGCTGGGGCCAACGTCCTGACTTTC; abundance: few; v_gene: TRBV27; d_gene: TRBD2; j_gene: TRBJ2-6
CDR3aa: CASSLVGTGRSPLHF; CDR3nt: TGTGCCAGCAGCTTAGTAGGAACAGGGCGATCACCCCTCCACTTT; abundance: few; v_gene: TRBV7-8; d_gene: .; j_gene: TRBJ1-6
CDR3aa: CASSQEPGLGYGYTF; CDR3nt: TGCGCCAGCAGCCAAGAACCAGGGTTAGGCTATGGCTACACCTTC; abundance: .; v_gene: TRBV4-1; d_gene: .; j_gene: TRBJ1-2
CDR3aa: CASTGAGGNQPQHF; CDR3nt: TGTGCCAGCACCGGGGCGGGGGGAAATCAGCCCCAGCATTTT; abundance: few; v_gene: TRBV6-6; d_gene: .; j_gene: TRBJ1-5
CDR3aa: CASSVEGLSNEQFF; CDR3nt: TGTGCCAGCAGCGTAGAGGGACTATCCAATGAGCAGTTCTTC; abundance: .; v_gene: TRBV9; d_gene: TRBD2; j_gene: TRBJ2-1
CDR3aa: CASSEQGPDTQYF; CDR3nt: TGCGCCAGCAGTGAACAGGGCCCAGATACGCAGTATTTT; abundance: .; v_gene: TRBV10-2; d_gene: .; j_gene: TRBJ2-3
CDR3aa: CASSYGQGGNTIYF; CDR3nt: TGTGCCAGCAGTTATGGACAGGGTGGAAACACCATATATTTT; abundance: .; v_gene: TRBV6-6; d_gene: TRBD1; j_gene: TRBJ1-3
CDR3aa: CAWSVRTGSLGQYF; CDR3nt: TGTGCCTGGAGTGTACGTACAGGGAGTTTAGGGCAGTACTTC; abundance: .; v_gene: TRBV30; d_gene: .; j_gene: TRBJ2-7
CDR3aa: CASSLGGANYGYTF; CDR3nt: TGTGCCAGCAGCTTGGGAGGGGCTAACTATGGCTACACCTTC; abundance: .; v_gene: TRBV5-4; d_gene: .; j_gene: TRBJ1-2
CDR3aa: CASSWGLAGDADTQYF; CDR3nt: TGCGCCAGCAGCTGGGGACTAGCGGGGGACGCAGATACGCAGTATTTT; abundance: .; v_gene: TRBV4-1; d_gene: TRBD2; j_gene: TRBJ2-3
CDR3aa: CASSFSGGAGTDTQYF; CDR3nt: TGTGCCAGCAGCTTTAGCGGGGGGGCGGGCACAGATACGCAGTATTTT; abundance: .; v_gene: TRBV7-2; d_gene: TRBD2; j_gene: TRBJ2-3
CDR3aa: CASSSPGTGEDTQYF; CDR3nt: TGTGCCAGCAGTTCTCCCGGGACAGGGGAAGATACGCAGTATTTT; abundance: .; v_gene: TRBV28; d_gene: TRBD1; j_gene: TRBJ2-3
CDR3aa: CASSSGGFGTEAFF; CDR3nt: TGTGCCAGCAGCTCGGGGGGTTTTGGCACTGAAGCTTTCTTT; abundance: .; v_gene: TRBV5-6; d_gene: .; j_gene: TRBJ1-1
CDR3aa: CASSEGTAMKNIQYF; CDR3nt: TGCGCCAGCAGTGAGGGGACAGCGATGAAAAACATTCAGTACTTC; abundance: .; v_gene: TRBV10-2; d_gene: TRBD1; j_gene: TRBJ2-4
CDR3aa: CASNWMAGDTEAFF; CDR3nt: TGTGCCAGCAATTGGATGGCGGGGGACACTGAAGCTTTCTTT; abundance: .; v_gene: TRBV2; d_gene: .; j_gene: TRBJ1-1
CDR3aa: CASSPTGPLGEQFF; CDR3nt: TGTGCCAGCAGCCCGACAGGCCCTTTGGGTGAGCAGTTCTTC; abundance: .; v_gene: TRBV11-3; d_gene: .; j_gene: TRBJ2-1
CDR3aa: CASSLWEGQGREKLFF; CDR3nt: TGTGCCAGCAGTTTATGGGAGGGACAGGGGAGGGAAAAACTGTTTTTT; abundance: .; v_gene: TRBV28; d_gene: TRBD1; j_gene: TRBJ1-4
CDR3aa: CASRGGGVGTDTQYF; CDR3nt: TGTGCCAGTAGGGGCGGCGGGGTAGGCACAGATACGCAGTATTTT; abundance: .; v_gene: TRBV19; d_gene: .; j_gene: TRBJ2-3
CDR3aa: CASSGTGHQPQHF; CDR3nt: TGTGCCAGTAGTGGAACAGGCCATCAGCCCCAGCATTTT; abundance: .; v_gene: TRBV19; d_gene: .; j_gene: TRBJ1-5
CDR3aa: CAISRTGIVGNTGELFF; CDR3nt: TGTGCCATCAGCCGGACAGGTATAGTCGGAAACACCGGGGAGCTGTTTTTT; abundance: .; v_gene: TRBV10-3; d_gene: TRBD1; j_gene: TRBJ2-2
CDR3aa: CSVAGYTF; CDR3nt: TGCAGCGTTGCTGGCTACACCTTC; abundance: few; v_gene: TRBV29-1; d_gene: .; j_gene: TRBJ1-2
CDR3aa: CASSLRPQGNNSPLHF; CDR3nt: TGCGCCAGCAGCTTAAGACCTCAGGGTAATAATTCACCCCTCCACTTT; abundance: once; v_gene: TRBV5-1; d_gene: .; j_gene: TRBJ1-6
CDR3aa: CASRDGQGGNTEAFF; CDR3nt: TGTGCCAGCAGGGACGGACAGGGGGGGAACACTGAAGCTTTCTTT; abundance: few; v_gene: TRBV6-6; d_gene: TRBD1; j_gene: TRBJ1-1
CDR3aa: CSASVRTEAFF; CDR3nt: TGCAGTGCTAGTGTACGCACTGAAGCTTTCTTT; abundance: few; v_gene: TRBV20-1; d_gene: .; j_gene: TRBJ1-1